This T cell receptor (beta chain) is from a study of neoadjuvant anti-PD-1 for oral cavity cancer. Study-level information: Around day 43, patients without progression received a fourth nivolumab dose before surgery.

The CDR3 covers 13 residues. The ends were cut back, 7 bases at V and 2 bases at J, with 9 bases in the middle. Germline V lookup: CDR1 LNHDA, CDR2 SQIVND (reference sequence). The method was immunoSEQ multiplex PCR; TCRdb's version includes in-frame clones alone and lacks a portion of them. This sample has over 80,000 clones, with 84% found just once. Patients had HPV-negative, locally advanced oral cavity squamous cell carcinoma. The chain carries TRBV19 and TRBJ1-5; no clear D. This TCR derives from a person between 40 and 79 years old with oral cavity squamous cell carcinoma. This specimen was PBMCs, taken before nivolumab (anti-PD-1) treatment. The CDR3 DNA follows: TGTGCCAGTAAGGAGTCAGGCAATCAGCCCCAGCATTTT. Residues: CASKESGNQPQHF.